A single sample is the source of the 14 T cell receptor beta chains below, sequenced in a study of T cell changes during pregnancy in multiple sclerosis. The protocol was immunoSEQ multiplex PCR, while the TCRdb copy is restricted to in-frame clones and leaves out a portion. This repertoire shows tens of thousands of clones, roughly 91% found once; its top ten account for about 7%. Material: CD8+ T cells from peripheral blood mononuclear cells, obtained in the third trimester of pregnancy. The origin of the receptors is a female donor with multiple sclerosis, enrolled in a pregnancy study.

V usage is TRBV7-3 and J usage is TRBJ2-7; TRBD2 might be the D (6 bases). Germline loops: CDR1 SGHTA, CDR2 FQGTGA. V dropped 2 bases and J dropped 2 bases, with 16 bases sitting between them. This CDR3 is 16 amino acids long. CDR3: CASSLVGGVDPYEQYF. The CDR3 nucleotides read TGTGCCAGCAGCTTAGTCGGAGGGGTAGACCCCTACGAGCAGTACTTC.

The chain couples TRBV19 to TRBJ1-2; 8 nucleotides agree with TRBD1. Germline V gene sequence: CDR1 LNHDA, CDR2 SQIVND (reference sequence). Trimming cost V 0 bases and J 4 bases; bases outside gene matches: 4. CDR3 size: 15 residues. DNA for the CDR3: TGTGCCAGTAGTATAGATGGGACAGGCTTCTATGGCTACACCTTC. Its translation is CASSIDGTGFYGYTF.

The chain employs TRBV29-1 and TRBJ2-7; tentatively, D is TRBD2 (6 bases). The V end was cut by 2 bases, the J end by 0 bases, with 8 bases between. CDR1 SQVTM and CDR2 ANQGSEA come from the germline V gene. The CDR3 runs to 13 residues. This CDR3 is CSVERRDSYEQYF. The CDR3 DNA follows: TGCAGCGTTGAACGGAGGGACTCCTACGAGCAGTACTTC.

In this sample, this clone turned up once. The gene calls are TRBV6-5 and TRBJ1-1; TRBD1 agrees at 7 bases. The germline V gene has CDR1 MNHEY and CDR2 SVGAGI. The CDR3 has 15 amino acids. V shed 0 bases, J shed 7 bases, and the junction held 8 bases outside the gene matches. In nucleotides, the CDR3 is TGTGCCAGCAGTTACTCGGAGGAGGGGGCGGATGAAGCTTTCTTT. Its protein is CASSYSEEGADEAFF.

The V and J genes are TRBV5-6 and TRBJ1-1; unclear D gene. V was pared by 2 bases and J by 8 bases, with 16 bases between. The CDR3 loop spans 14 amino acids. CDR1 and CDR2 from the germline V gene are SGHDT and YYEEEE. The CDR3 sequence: CASSFFWVQTEAFF. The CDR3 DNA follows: TGTGCCAGCAGCTTCTTCTGGGTACAGACAGAAGCTTTCTTT.

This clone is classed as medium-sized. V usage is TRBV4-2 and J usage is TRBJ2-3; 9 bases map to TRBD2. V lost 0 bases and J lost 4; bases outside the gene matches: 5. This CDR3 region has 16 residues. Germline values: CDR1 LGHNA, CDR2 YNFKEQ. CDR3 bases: TGTGCCAGCAGCCAAGATCGGCGGGGGGGCCCAGATACGCAGTATTTT. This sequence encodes CASSQDRRGGPDTQYF.

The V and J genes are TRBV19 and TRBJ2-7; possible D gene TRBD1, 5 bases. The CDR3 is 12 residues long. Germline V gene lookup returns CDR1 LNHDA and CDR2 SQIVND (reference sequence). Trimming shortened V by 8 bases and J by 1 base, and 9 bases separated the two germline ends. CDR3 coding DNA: TGTGCCAGTCATTCAGGGTCCTACGAGCAGTACTTC. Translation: CASHSGSYEQYF.

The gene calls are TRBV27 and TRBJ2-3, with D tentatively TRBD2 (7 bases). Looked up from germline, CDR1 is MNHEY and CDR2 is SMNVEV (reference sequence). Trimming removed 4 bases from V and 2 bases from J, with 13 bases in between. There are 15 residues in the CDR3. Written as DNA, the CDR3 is TGTGCCAGCAGTTGGGGGGGCTGGGACACAGATACGCAGTATTTT. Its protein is CASSWGGWDTDTQYF.

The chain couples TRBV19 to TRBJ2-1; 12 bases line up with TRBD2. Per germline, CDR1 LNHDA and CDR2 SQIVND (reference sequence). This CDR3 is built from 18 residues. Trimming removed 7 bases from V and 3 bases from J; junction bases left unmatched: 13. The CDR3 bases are TGTGCCAGTACGGAACTAGCGGGGGGTCCCTCCTTCTACAATGAGCAGTTCTTC. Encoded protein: CASTELAGGPSFYNEQFF.

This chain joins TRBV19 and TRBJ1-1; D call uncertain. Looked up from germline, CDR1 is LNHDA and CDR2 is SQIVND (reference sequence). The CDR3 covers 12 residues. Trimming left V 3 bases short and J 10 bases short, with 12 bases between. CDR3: CASSIPLRGAFF. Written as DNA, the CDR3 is TGTGCCAGTAGTATTCCCCTAAGAGGAGCTTTCTTT.

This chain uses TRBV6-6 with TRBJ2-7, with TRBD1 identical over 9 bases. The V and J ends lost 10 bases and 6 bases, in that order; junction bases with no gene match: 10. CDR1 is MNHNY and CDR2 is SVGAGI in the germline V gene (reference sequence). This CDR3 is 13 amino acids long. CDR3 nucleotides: TGTGCCACGCACCGGGACAGGGCGGGCGAGCAGTACTTC. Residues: CATHRDRAGEQYF.

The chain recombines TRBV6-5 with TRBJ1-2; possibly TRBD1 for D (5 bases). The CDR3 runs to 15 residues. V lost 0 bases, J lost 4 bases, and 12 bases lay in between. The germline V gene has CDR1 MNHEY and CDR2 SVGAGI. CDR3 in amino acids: CASSYSNPQAYGYTF. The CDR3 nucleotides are TGTGCCAGCAGTTACTCGAATCCACAGGCCTATGGCTACACCTTC.

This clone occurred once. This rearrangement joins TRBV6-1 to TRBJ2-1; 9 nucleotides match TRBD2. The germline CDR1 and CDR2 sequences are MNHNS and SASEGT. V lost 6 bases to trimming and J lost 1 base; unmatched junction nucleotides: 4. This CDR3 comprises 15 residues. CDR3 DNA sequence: TGTGCCAGCAGCCCAAGCGGGGGGTCCTACAATGAGCAGTTCTTC. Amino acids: CASSPSGGSYNEQFF.

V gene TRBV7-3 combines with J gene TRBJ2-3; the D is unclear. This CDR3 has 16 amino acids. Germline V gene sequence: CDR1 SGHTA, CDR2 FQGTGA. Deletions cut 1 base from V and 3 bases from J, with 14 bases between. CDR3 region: CASSLSGHPMTDTQYF. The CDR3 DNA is TGTGCCAGCAGCTTAAGTGGCCATCCCATGACAGATACGCAGTATTTT.